The 30 T cell receptor beta chains listed next were all sequenced from one sample in a study of T cells in Graves' hyperthyroidism and ophthalmopathy. Amplification of TCR beta CDR3 regions was performed using RNA transcripts as template. RT-PCR in the first round (using the HTBI primer set) targeted the TCR CDR3. TCRdb recomputed calls from the multiplex PCR reads with MiXCR, one row per CDR3 protein. Among hundreds of thousands of distinct CDR3 sequences listed, under 20% were seen once. The sample consisted of blood. All receptors come from a woman aged 25 to 39 with Graves' hyperthyroidism.

This clonotype was observed many times. CDR3 coding DNA: TGTGCCAGCAGTGAATCAAGCGGGAGGAGAGAGACCCAGTACTTC. Its translation is CASSESSGRRETQYF. The V gene is TRBV2, the J gene TRBJ2-5; 9 bases match TRBD2. CDR1 and CDR2 (germline): SNHLY, FYNNEI. This CDR3 contains 15 residues. Unmatched junction bases numbered 5, after V lost 2 bases and J lost 4 bases.

This chain joins TRBV20-1 and TRBJ1-5; TRBD1 is a possible D gene (5 bases). CDR1 DFQATT and CDR2 SNEGSKA come from the germline V gene (reference sequence). The CDR3 is 15 residues long. The ends were cut back, 2 bases at V and 4 bases at J, with 15 bases in the middle. This CDR3 is CSARTGQGGNQPQHF. In DNA, the CDR3 is TGCAGTGCTAGAACGGGGCAGGGTGGGAATCAGCCCCAGCATTTT.

The chain links TRBV7-3 to TRBJ2-3, with TRBD1 identical over 8 bases. The CDR3 runs to 15 residues. In germline, CDR1 is SGHTA, CDR2 FQGTGA. The V and J ends lost 4 bases and 4 bases, in that order; junction bases with no gene match: 7. Here the CDR3 reads CASSSGQGEADTQYF. The CDR3, as DNA: TGTGCCAGCAGCTCAGGACAGGGCGAGGCAGATACGCAGTATTTT. Together with reference TRBV7-3 and TRBJ2-3, the CDR3 gives the full variable domain: GAGVSQTPSNKVTEKGKYVELRCDPISGHTALYWYRQSLGQGPEFLIYFQGTGAADDSGLPNDRFFAVRPEGSVSTLKIQRTERGDSAVYLCASSSGQGEADTQYFGPGTRLTVL.

This sequence joins TRBV2 and TRBJ2-3; 7 bases map to TRBD2. Trimming cost V 7 bases and J 2 bases; bases outside gene matches: 15. The V gene's germline CDR1 is SNHLY and CDR2 FYNNEI. The CDR3 runs to 17 residues. The CDR3 loop is CASMGPGGAGDTDTQYF. DNA for the CDR3: TGTGCCAGCATGGGCCCGGGTGGGGCGGGAGACACAGATACGCAGTATTTT.

The chain couples TRBV28 to TRBJ2-3; unclear D gene. V lost 3 bases and J lost 2, with 15 bases in between. The germline V gene encodes CDR1 MDHEN and CDR2 SYDVKM. This CDR3 comprises 16 residues. The CDR3 nucleotides are TGTGCCAGCAGTTTGAGATCCTATGGCTACACAGATACGCAGTATTTT. Amino acids: CASSLRSYGYTDTQYF.

This clonotype was observed many times. This chain links TRBV6-1 with TRBJ1-5; D is possibly TRBD1 (5 bases). V was shortened by 6 bases and J by 1 base, with 13 bases between the two germline ends. The CDR3 runs 15 residues. Germline values: CDR1 MNHNS, CDR2 SASEGT. The CDR3 spells CASRAGIGSNQPQHF. The CDR3 coding sequence is TGTGCCAGCAGAGCAGGGATAGGGAGCAATCAGCCCCAGCATTTT.

V gene TRBV12-5 combines with J gene TRBJ2-2; the match to TRBD2 covers 13 bases. V lost 0 bases and J lost 5; bases outside the gene matches: 9. Per germline, CDR1 LGHNT and CDR2 FRNRAP. CDR3 length equals 19 residues. Here the CDR3 reads CASGLVLAGGPAWTGELFF. In nucleotides, the CDR3 is TGTGCTAGTGGTTTGGTACTAGCGGGAGGGCCGGCGTGGACCGGGGAGCTGTTTTTT.

This clonotype was found many times. The V gene is TRBV12-3 or TRBV12-4, the J gene TRBJ2-2; D is perhaps TRBD1 or TRBD2 (5 bases each). The V and J ends lost 8 bases and 5 bases respectively, with 12 bases between them. This CDR3 is 13 amino acids long. Here the CDR3 DNA reads TGTGCCAGCCGGGACGGCATTACCGGGGAGCTGTTTTTT. Protein sequence: CASRDGITGELFF.

There are a few counts of this clonotype. CDR3 sequence: CATSGEDGIYGYTF. CDR3 sequence (DNA): TGTGCCACCAGCGGGGAGGACGGAATCTATGGCTACACCTTC. V gene TRBV15 combines with J gene TRBJ1-2, with D unclear. This CDR3 is 14 amino acids long. CDR1 and CDR2 from the germline V gene are LNHNV and YYDKDF (reference sequence). V was shortened by 5 bases and J by 4 bases, with 14 bases between the two germline ends. Combining the CDR3 with reference TRBV15 and TRBJ1-2 gives the whole variable domain DAMVIQNPRYQVTQFGKPVTLSCSQTLNHNVMYWYQQKSSQAPKLLFHYYDKDFNNEADTPDNFQSRRPNTSFCFLDIRSPGLGDTAMYLCATSGEDGIYGYTFGSGTRLTVV.

Concerning this clonotype: At one end the junction does not follow the germline gene, possibly because of a read error. The CDR3 DNA is TGTGCCGTCAGTGAAGGACAAGCCACGAACACTGAAGCTTTCTTT. This translates into CAVSEGQATNTEAFF. The chain is built from TRBV10-3 and TRBJ1-1; tentatively, D is TRBD1 (5 bases). The CDR3 covers 15 residues. Germline V gene lookup returns CDR1 ENHRY and CDR2 SYGVKD.

The sample holds many counts of this clonotype. V gene TRBV11-2 combines with J gene TRBJ2-1; D not certain. This CDR3 region has 13 residues. Germline V gene data show CDR1 as SGHAT and CDR2 as FQNNGV. The V gene lost 0 bases and the J gene lost 8 bases, with 8 bases spanning the gap. CDR3 sequence (DNA): TGTGCCAGCAGCTTAGATTCTGGGGATGAGCAGTTCTTC. Protein product: CASSLDSGDEQFF.

This clonotype was detected ten times or more. The CDR3 here is CASSLRTGGNEKLFF. Here the CDR3 DNA reads TGTGCCAGCAGCCTGAGGACAGGGGGGAATGAAAAACTGTTTTTT. V and J are TRBV28 and TRBJ1-4; 10 bases align to TRBD1. This CDR3 contains 15 residues. The germline gives CDR1 MDHEN, CDR2 SYDVKM. The junction had 6 bases not matched to a gene; V was cut back by 6 bases and J by 5 bases.

This clonotype was seen at least ten times. The J gene is TRBJ2-1, the V gene TRBV11-2; the match to TRBD2 covers 8 bases. Germline trimming cut 2 bases from V and 3 bases from J; bases unmatched to any gene: 6. This CDR3 comprises 16 residues. Germline V lookup: CDR1 SGHAT, CDR2 FQNNGV. CDR3 amino acids: CASSLNEAGDYNEQFF. CDR3 coding DNA: TGTGCCAGCAGCTTAAACGAAGCGGGGGACTACAATGAGCAGTTCTTC.

This clonotype was observed a handful of times. The germline gene is not matched at one end of the junction; a read error may be the cause. The rearrangement links TRBV18 to TRBJ2-5; 8 bases are shared with TRBD2. This CDR3 spans 12 amino acids. The germline V gene has CDR1 KGHSH and CDR2 LQKENI. Here the CDR3 reads CASSPPGGLRNF. CDR3 nucleotide sequence: TGTGCCAGCTCACCTCCGGGGGGGTTGCGGAACTTC.

This clonotype was counted ten times or more. The V and J genes are TRBV12-5 and TRBJ2-1; 8 positions match TRBD2. Losses at the gene ends were 5 bases for V and 9 bases for J; bases not matched to a gene: 6. CDR1 is LGHNT and CDR2 is FRNRAP in the germline V gene. CDR3 size: 13 residues. The chain's CDR3 is CASGLTSVSEQFF. CDR3 DNA: TGTGCTAGTGGTCTGACTAGCGTTAGTGAGCAGTTCTTC.

The chain couples TRBV19 to TRBJ1-1, with 8 nucleotides matching TRBD1. The V gene's germline CDR1 is LNHDA and CDR2 SQIVND (reference sequence). After removal of 5 bases from V and 4 bases from J, the junction contained 6 bases not matched to a gene. The CDR3 covers 14 residues. CDR3 region: CASSFDRGGTEAFF. DNA of the CDR3: TGTGCCAGTAGTTTTGACAGGGGCGGCACTGAAGCTTTCTTT.

V gene TRBV20-1 combines with J gene TRBJ2-7; TRBD1 might be the D (6 bases). The CDR3 covers 14 residues. Trimming took off 5 bases at V and 1 base at J, with 15 bases between the two ends. Looked up from germline, CDR1 is DFQATT and CDR2 is SNEGSKA (reference sequence). CDR3 nucleotide sequence: TGCAGTGCTCCAGACAGGACGTATTCCTACGAGCAGTACTTC. Translation: CSAPDRTYSYEQYF.

This clonotype was counted only a few times. The chain employs TRBV19 and TRBJ2-1, with D tentatively TRBD2 (6 bases). Trimming stripped 0 bases from V and 3 bases from J, with 9 bases between. CDR1 is LNHDA, CDR2 SQIVND, per germline (reference sequence). The CDR3 runs 15 residues. The CDR3 spells CASSIDQGGYNEQFF. The CDR3 coding sequence is TGTGCCAGTAGTATAGATCAGGGAGGCTACAATGAGCAGTTCTTC.

There are many counts of this clonotype. The genes are TRBV3-1 and TRBJ2-7; 7 nucleotides match TRBD2. Trimming removed 6 bases from V and 2 bases from J; junction bases left unmatched: 4. CDR1 and CDR2 (germline): LGHDT, YNNKEL (reference sequence). This CDR3 comprises 13 residues. CDR3 bases: TGTGCCAGCAGTAGCGGGTTTACCTACGAGCAGTACTTC. It yields the protein CASSSGFTYEQYF.

This clonotype showed up just a few times. The chain combines TRBV6-2 or TRBV6-3 with TRBJ2-2; tentative D call: TRBD1 (6 bases). Germline CDR1 is MNHEY and CDR2 is SVGEGT. The CDR3 length is 17 residues. Between the trimmed V and J ends, which lost 4 bases and 4 bases, there was a span of 19 bases. The CDR3, as DNA: TGTGCCAGCAGTTTGCACTTAGAGGGGGTTATCACCGGGGAGCTGTTTTTT. It translates to CASSLHLEGVITGELFF.

The chain couples TRBV9 to TRBJ1-5; no firm D call. Germline CDR1 reads SGDLS; CDR2 reads YYNGEE. Trimming removed 1 base at V and 6 bases at J, with 8 bases between. The CDR3 sequence is 13 residues long. The CDR3 bases are TGTGCCAGCAGCGTATTCGGCGGTCAGCCCCAGCATTTT. Encoded protein: CASSVFGGQPQHF. Complete variable domain (other parts from reference TRBV9 and TRBJ1-5): DSGVTQTPKHLITATGQRVTLRCSPRSGDLSVYWYQQSLDQGLQFLIQYYNGEERAKGNILERFSAQQFPDLHSELNLSSLELGDSALYFCASSVFGGQPQHFGDGTRLSIL.

This clonotype was recorded many times. The J gene is TRBJ2-1, the V gene TRBV7-8; D gene ambiguous. Germline CDR1 is SGHVS and CDR2 is FQNEAQ. The CDR3 runs to 17 residues. V lost 6 bases and J 4 bases, leaving 22 bases between the germline ends. The CDR3 protein is CASSSKPGNSQYNEQFF. Written as DNA, the CDR3 is TGTGCCAGCAGTTCAAAACCTGGGAACAGCCAGTACAATGAGCAGTTCTTC. The variable domain in full, completed from reference TRBV7-8 and TRBJ2-1, reads GAGVSQSPRYKVAKRGQDVALRCDPISGHVSLFWYQQALGQGPEFLTYFQNEAQLDKSGLPSDRFFAERPEGSVSTLKIQRTQQEDSAVYLCASSSKPGNSQYNEQFFGPGTRLTVL.

As regards this clonotype: Relative to the germline gene, one junction end is altered; a read error may explain this. The chain has TRBV5-5 and TRBJ2-5, with TRBD2 identical over 8 bases. The CDR3 has 17 residues. The germline gives CDR1 SGHKS, CDR2 YYEKEE (reference sequence). CDR3: CASSLSGSELLQETQYF. CDR3 in DNA: TGCGCCAGCAGCTTAAGCGGGAGTGAATTGCTACAAGAGACCCAGTACTTC.

In this sample, this clonotype turned up many times. The chain combines TRBV11-2 with TRBJ2-7; 8 positions match TRBD2. CDR1 and CDR2 from the germline V gene are SGHAT and FQNNGV. V trimming: 5 bases; J trimming: 2 bases; junction bases outside the gene matches: 8. The CDR3 runs to 15 residues. CDR3 sequence (DNA): TGTGCCAGCAGCACCGCCGGGACTAGGGCCTACGAGCAGTACTTC. Its protein product is CASSTAGTRAYEQYF.

This clonotype has a count of ten or more. The rearrangement joins TRBV6-1 to TRBJ2-7; 11 nucleotides agree with TRBD2. V was clipped by 2 bases and J by 0 bases; unmatched bases: 9. The CDR3 is 18 amino acids. Germline CDR1 and CDR2: MNHNS and SASEGT. The CDR3 reads CASSERALAGDRSYEQYF. The CDR3 coding sequence is TGTGCCAGCAGTGAAAGGGCACTAGCGGGAGACCGCTCCTACGAGCAGTACTTC.

This clonotype showed up just a few times. This chain uses TRBV20-1 with TRBJ1-2, with 9 bases that match TRBD1. Germline V gene data show CDR1 as DFQATT and CDR2 as SNEGSKA (reference sequence). V lost 0 bases to trimming and J lost 8 bases; unmatched junction nucleotides: 4. The CDR3 consists of 13 residues. The CDR3 sequence: CSARDGTGIGYTF. The CDR3 DNA sequence: TGCAGTGCTAGAGATGGGACAGGGATAGGCTACACCTTC.

This clonotype has a count of ten or more. The V and J genes are TRBV5-1 and TRBJ1-1, with D hard to call. V lost 4 bases, J lost 1 base, and 14 bases lay in between. CDR3 size: 15 residues. The germline V gene has CDR1 SGHRS and CDR2 YFSETQ. Here the CDR3 DNA reads TGCGCCAGCAGCCAGGACCCCAGCCGGAACACTGAAGCTTTCTTT. Translating it yields CASSQDPSRNTEAFF.

This clonotype was detected many times. The gene calls are TRBV19 and TRBJ2-7; 7 nucleotides align to TRBD1. J gave up 0 bases and V 5 bases, and 4 bases lay outside the gene matches. This CDR3 has 14 residues. CDR1 is LNHDA, CDR2 SQIVND, per germline (reference sequence). In DNA form, the CDR3 reads TGTGCCAGTAGTGAGGGACAGCTCTCCTACGAGCAGTACTTC. Translating gives CASSEGQLSYEQYF.

This clonotype occurred many times. This chain links TRBV28 with TRBJ1-5; D ambiguous. The germline V gene has CDR1 MDHEN and CDR2 SYDVKM. V lost 11 bases and J lost 1, with 24 bases in between. CDR3 size: 17 residues. CDR3 in amino acids: CASTRFPSAISNQPQHF. The CDR3 DNA reads TGTGCCTCGACCAGGTTCCCGTCCGCGATAAGCAATCAGCCCCAGCATTTT.

This clonotype has a count of ten or more. The CDR3 loop reads CASIKAGENTGELFF. In DNA, the CDR3 is TGTGCCAGCATAAAGGCGGGAGAGAACACCGGGGAGCTGTTTTTT. The rearrangement links TRBV2 to TRBJ2-2; 7 nucleotides match TRBD2. Germline CDR1 and CDR2: SNHLY and FYNNEI. The junction had 6 bases not matched to a gene; V was cut back by 7 bases and J by 1 base. The CDR3 has 15 residues.